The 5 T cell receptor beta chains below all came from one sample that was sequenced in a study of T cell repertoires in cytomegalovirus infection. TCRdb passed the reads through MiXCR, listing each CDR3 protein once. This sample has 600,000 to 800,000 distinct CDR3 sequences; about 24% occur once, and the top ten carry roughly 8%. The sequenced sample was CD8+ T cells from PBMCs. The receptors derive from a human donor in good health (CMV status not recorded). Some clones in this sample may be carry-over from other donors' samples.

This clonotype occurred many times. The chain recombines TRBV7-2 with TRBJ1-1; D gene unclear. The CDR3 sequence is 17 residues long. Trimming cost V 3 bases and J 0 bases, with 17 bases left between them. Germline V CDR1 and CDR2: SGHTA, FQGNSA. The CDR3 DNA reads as TGTGCCAGCAGCTTTTATGCTTTACTAAGGGTGAACACTGAAGCTTTCTTT. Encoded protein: CASSFYALLRVNTEAFF.

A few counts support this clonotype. The CDR3 here is CASSLMGGEDEQYV. For the CDR3, the DNA is TGTGCCAGCAGCCTTATGGGGGGGGAGGACGAGCAGTACGTC. The chain combines TRBV14 with TRBJ2-7, with 7 positions matching TRBD2. With 4 bases clipped from V and 5 bases from J, the junction kept 8 bases outside the gene matches. Germline V gene sequence: CDR1 SGHDN, CDR2 FVKESK. This CDR3 is 14 amino acids long.

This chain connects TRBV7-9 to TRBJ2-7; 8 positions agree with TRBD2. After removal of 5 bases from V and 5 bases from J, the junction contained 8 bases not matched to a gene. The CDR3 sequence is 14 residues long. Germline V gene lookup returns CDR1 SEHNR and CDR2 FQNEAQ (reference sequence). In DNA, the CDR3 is TGTGCCAGCAGCCTAGACGGGAGGGAAAACGAGCAGTACGTC. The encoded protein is CASSLDGRENEQYV.

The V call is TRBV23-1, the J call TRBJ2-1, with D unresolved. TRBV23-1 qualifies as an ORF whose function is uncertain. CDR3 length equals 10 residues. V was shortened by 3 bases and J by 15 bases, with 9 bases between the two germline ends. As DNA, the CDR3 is TGCGCCAGCAGTCATCAGGCAAGGTTCTTC. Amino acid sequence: CASSHQARFF.

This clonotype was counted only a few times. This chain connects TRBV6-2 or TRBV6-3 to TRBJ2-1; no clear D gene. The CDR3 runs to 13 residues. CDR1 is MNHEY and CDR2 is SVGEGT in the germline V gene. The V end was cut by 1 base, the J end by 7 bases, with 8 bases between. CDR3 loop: CASSYLPNNEQFF. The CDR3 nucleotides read TGTGCCAGCAGTTACTTGCCCAATAATGAGCAGTTCTTC.